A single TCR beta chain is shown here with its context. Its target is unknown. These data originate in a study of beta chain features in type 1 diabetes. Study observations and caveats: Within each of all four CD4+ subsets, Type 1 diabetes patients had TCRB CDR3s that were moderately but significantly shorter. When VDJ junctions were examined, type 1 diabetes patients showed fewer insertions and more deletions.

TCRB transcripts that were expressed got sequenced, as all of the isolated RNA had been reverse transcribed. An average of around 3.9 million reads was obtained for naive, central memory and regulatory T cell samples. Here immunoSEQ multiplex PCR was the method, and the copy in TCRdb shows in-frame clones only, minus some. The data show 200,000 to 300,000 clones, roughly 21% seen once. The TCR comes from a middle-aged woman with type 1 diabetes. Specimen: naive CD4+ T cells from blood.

The CDR3 sequence is CASSSTGQGAQPQHF. CDR3 bases: TGTGCCAGCTCATCTACGGGACAGGGTGCGCAGCCCCAGCATTTT. The gene calls are TRBV18 and TRBJ1-5; 9 bases fit TRBD1. CDR1 and CDR2 from the germline V gene are KGHSH and LQKENI. CDR3 length: 15 amino acids. The junction had 9 bases not matched to a gene; V was cut back by 5 bases and J by 7 bases.